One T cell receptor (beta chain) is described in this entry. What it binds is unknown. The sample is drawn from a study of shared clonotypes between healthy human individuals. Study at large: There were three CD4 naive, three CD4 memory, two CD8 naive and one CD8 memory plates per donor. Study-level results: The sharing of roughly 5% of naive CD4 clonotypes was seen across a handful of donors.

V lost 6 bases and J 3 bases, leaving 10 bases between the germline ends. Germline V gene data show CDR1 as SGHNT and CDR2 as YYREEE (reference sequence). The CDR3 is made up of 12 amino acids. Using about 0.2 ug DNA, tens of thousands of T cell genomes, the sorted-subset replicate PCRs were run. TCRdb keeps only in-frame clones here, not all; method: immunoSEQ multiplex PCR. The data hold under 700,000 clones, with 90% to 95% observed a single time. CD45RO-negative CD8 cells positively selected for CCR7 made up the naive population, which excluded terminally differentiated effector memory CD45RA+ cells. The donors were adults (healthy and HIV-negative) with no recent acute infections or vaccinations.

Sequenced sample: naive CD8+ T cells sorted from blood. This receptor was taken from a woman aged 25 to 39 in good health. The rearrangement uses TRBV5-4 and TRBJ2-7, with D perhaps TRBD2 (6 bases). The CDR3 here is CASNSGGYEQYF. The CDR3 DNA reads TGTGCCAGCAATTCCGGGGGCTACGAGCAGTACTTC. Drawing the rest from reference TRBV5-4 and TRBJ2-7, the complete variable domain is ETGVTQSPTHLIKTRGQQVTLRCSSQSGHNTVSWYQQALGQGPQFIFQYYREEENGRGNFPPRFSGLQFPNYSSELNVNALELDDSALYLCASNSGGYEQYFGPGTRLTVT.